The 26 T cell receptor beta chains reported below all come from one sample, sequenced in a study of T cell responses to AZD1222 COVID-19 vaccine. Measured with immunoSEQ multiplex PCR; TCRdb has only the in-frame clones, and not every one. Among approximately 92,000 clones listed, approximately 91% were seen once. Sequenced material: peripheral blood, taken on day 0 of AZD1222 vaccination. The receptors derive from an adult in good health.

The chain uses TRBV7-8 and TRBJ1-5, with unresolved D. This CDR3 comprises 14 residues. The V end lost 5 bases, the J end lost 0 bases, and 8 bases lay between the germline ends. Germline V gene lookup returns CDR1 SGHVS and CDR2 FQNEAQ. This CDR3 reads CASSRGNSNQPQHF. CDR3 bases: TGTGCCAGCAGCCGAGGGAATAGCAATCAGCCCCAGCATTTT.

This chain uses TRBV28 with TRBJ2-3; 8 nucleotides agree with TRBD1. Germline V lookup: CDR1 MDHEN, CDR2 SYDVKM. CDR3 length: 16 amino acids. V shed 5 bases, J shed 4 bases, and the junction held 11 bases outside the gene matches. The CDR3 reads CASSPGTGSPADTQYF. CDR3 in DNA: TGTGCCAGCAGTCCTGGGACAGGAAGCCCGGCAGATACGCAGTATTTT.

About this clone itself: One junction end disagrees with the germline gene, perhaps due to a read error. The chain employs TRBV7-7 and TRBJ2-5, with no clear D. The germline V gene encodes CDR1 SSHAT and CDR2 FNYEAQ (reference sequence). The length of the CDR3 is 14 residues. CDR3 bases: TGTGCTAGCAGCTTGACCGGACACCAAGAGACCCAGTACTTC. As protein: CASSLTGHQETQYF. Complete variable domain (other parts from reference TRBV7-7 and TRBJ2-5): GAGVSQSPRYKVTKRGQDVTLRCDPISSHATLYWYQQALGQGPEFLTYFNYEAQPDKSGLPSDRFSAERPEGSISTLTIQRTEQRDSAMYRCASSLTGHQETQYFGPGTRLLVL.

The chain recombines TRBV9 with TRBJ2-2, with 7 bases fitting TRBD1. Germline V CDR1 and CDR2: SGDLS, YYNGEE. The CDR3 is 17 amino acids. V lost 2 bases to trimming and J lost 7 bases; unmatched junction nucleotides: 14. The CDR3 DNA reads TGTGCCAGCAGCGTGGATACCGGGACAGCCGTTTTCGGGGAGCTGTTTTTT. It is translated as CASSVDTGTAVFGELFF.

The rearrangement links TRBV18 to TRBJ2-5, with TRBD1 as a possible D gene (5 bases). Trimming took 2 bases from V and 0 from J, leaving 10 bases between them. This CDR3 region has 15 residues. Germline V gives CDR1 KGHSH, CDR2 LQKENI. The CDR3 coding sequence is TGTGCCAGCTCACCATCGGCAGGGAACCAAGAGACCCAGTACTTC. Translated, it gives CASSPSAGNQETQYF. Filled out from reference TRBV18 and TRBJ2-5, the complete variable domain reads NAGVMQNPRHLVRRRGQEARLRCSPMKGHSHVYWYRQLPEEGLKFMVYLQKENIIDESGMPKERFSAEFPKEGPSILRIQQVVRGDSAAYFCASSPSAGNQETQYFGPGTRLLVL.

The chain links TRBV7-2 to TRBJ1-2; TRBD1 is a possible D gene (5 bases). The CDR3 has 15 residues. Germline loops: CDR1 SGHTA, CDR2 FQGNSA. V was pared by 5 bases and J by 3 bases, with 16 bases between. The CDR3 is CASSQGTAPYYGYTF. The CDR3 nucleotides read TGTGCCAGCAGCCAAGGGACCGCACCATACTATGGCTACACCTTC.

In its sample, this clone was seen a few times. The V and J genes are TRBV4-2 and TRBJ1-2; tentative D call: TRBD1 (6 bases). Trimming removed 1 base from V and 0 bases from J, with 21 bases in between. In germline, CDR1 is LGHNA, CDR2 YNFKEQ. The CDR3 covers 19 residues. Here the CDR3 DNA reads TGTGCCAGCAGCCAAGGTGGGGGGGCTTTCTTTACAGCTAACTATGGCTACACCTTC. Translated: CASSQGGGAFFTANYGYTF.

The chain is built from TRBV4-3 and TRBJ1-5; no definite D call. The CDR3 covers 15 residues. Germline CDR1 reads LGHNA; CDR2 reads YSLEER. Between the trimmed V and J ends, which lost 5 bases and 0 bases, there was a span of 11 bases. The CDR3 loop is CASSYEARSNQPQHF. The CDR3 bases are TGCGCCAGCAGCTACGAGGCGCGTAGCAATCAGCCCCAGCATTTT.

This chain connects TRBV19 to TRBJ2-7, with D possibly being TRBD1 or TRBD2 (5 bases each). The CDR3 is 14 residues long. The V gene lost 5 bases and the J gene lost 5 bases, with 16 bases spanning the gap. CDR1 is LNHDA, CDR2 SQIVND, per germline (reference sequence). This CDR3 reads CASSRDVAFHEQYF. The DNA of the CDR3 is TGTGCCAGTAGTCGGGACGTAGCTTTCCACGAGCAGTACTTC.

V is TRBV6-5 and J is TRBJ1-1; D call uncertain. The CDR3 covers 13 residues. Germline CDR1 is MNHEY and CDR2 is SVGAGI. V shed 6 bases and J shed 1 base, with 9 bases lying between them. Written as DNA, the CDR3 is TGTGCCAGCAGCCAGACGACGAACACTGAAGCTTTCTTT. It specifies CASSQTTNTEAFF.

The chain links TRBV5-1 to TRBJ2-7; D perhaps matches TRBD1 (6 bases). V lost 5 bases to trimming and J lost 2 bases, with 11 bases between them. The germline V gene has CDR1 SGHRS and CDR2 YFSETQ. The CDR3 covers 13 residues. As DNA, the CDR3 is TGCGCCAGCAGGACAGGAGATACCTACGAGCAGTACTTC. This gives the protein CASRTGDTYEQYF.

The chain carries TRBV19 and TRBJ2-1; weak D call: TRBD1 (5 bases). Germline CDR1 and CDR2: LNHDA and SQIVND (reference sequence). The CDR3 extends over 12 amino acids. V lost 6 bases and J lost 8, with 11 bases in between. This CDR3 reads CASSSPGYEQFF. DNA of the CDR3: TGTGCCAGTAGCTCACCAGGGTATGAGCAGTTCTTC. The full variable domain, with the rest looked up from reference TRBV19 and TRBJ2-1, is DGGITQSPKYLFRKEGQNVTLSCEQNLNHDAMYWYRQDPGQGLRLIYYSQIVNDFQKGDIAEGYSVSREKKESFPLTVTSAQKNPTAFYLCASSSPGYEQFFGPGTRLTVL.

The chain carries TRBV7-3 and TRBJ1-2; D unclear. The CDR3 has 16 amino acids. Trimming left V 5 bases short and J 5 bases short, with 21 bases between. The V gene's germline CDR1 is SGHTA and CDR2 FQGTGA. The CDR3 here is CASSGSGPSSLYGYTF. The CDR3 coding sequence is TGTGCCAGCAGCGGCAGCGGGCCGAGTTCCTTATATGGCTACACCTTC.

The chain employs TRBV2 and TRBJ2-3, with 9 bases lining up with TRBD1. The CDR3 contains 15 residues. J gave up 8 bases and V 4 bases, and 10 bases lay outside the gene matches. Germline V CDR1 and CDR2: SNHLY, FYNNEI. The CDR3 region is CASSGGTGTQGTQYF. The CDR3 DNA follows: TGTGCCAGCAGTGGTGGGACAGGGACTCAGGGTACGCAGTATTTT.

The chain employs TRBV2 and TRBJ1-1; tentative D call: TRBD1 (5 bases). Trimming pared 1 base from V and 10 bases from J, leaving 7 bases between. Per germline, CDR1 SNHLY and CDR2 FYNNEI. The CDR3 runs 11 residues. DNA for the CDR3: TGTGCCAGCAGTGAAGAAAGGGGAGCTTTCTTT. Translation: CASSEERGAFF.

This chain joins TRBV5-1 and TRBJ2-5; D gene uncertain. The V gene lost 3 bases and the J gene lost 5 bases, with 14 bases spanning the gap. Germline V gene lookup returns CDR1 SGHRS and CDR2 YFSETQ. There are 14 residues in the CDR3. The CDR3 DNA follows: TGCGCCAGCAGCTCCGCGGTCCTCACGGAGACCCAGTACTTC. Protein product: CASSSAVLTETQYF.

This sequence joins TRBV27 and TRBJ1-1, with D possibly being TRBD1 (5 bases). CDR1 and CDR2 (germline): MNHEY, SMNVEV (reference sequence). The CDR3 is made up of 13 amino acids. The germline V and J ends were trimmed by 1 base and 6 bases, with 9 bases remaining between them. The CDR3 spells CASSLWGIPEAFF. CDR3 bases: TGTGCCAGCAGTTTATGGGGGATCCCTGAAGCTTTCTTT.

Only one count was recorded for this clone. V and J are TRBV5-6 and TRBJ1-5, with a tentative D call TRBD1 (6 bases). Trimming stripped 2 bases from V and 2 bases from J, with 8 bases between. There are 14 residues in the CDR3. CDR1 SGHDT and CDR2 YYEEEE come from the germline V gene. CDR3 protein: CASSLQGRNQPQHF. The CDR3 bases are TGTGCCAGCAGCTTACAGGGACGCAATCAGCCCCAGCATTTT.

The gene calls are TRBV9 and TRBJ2-1; 9 bases are shared with TRBD2. Trimming removed 0 bases from V and 13 bases from J; junction bases left unmatched: 14. Germline values: CDR1 SGDLS, CDR2 YYNGEE. The CDR3 consists of 16 residues. The CDR3 DNA is TGTGCCAGCAGCGTAGAGTCATTCGCGGGGGGGTCCAAACAGTTCTTC. Encoded protein: CASSVESFAGGSKQFF.

This sequence joins TRBV28 and TRBJ2-6; D is possibly TRBD1 or TRBD2 (5 bases each). The CDR3 extends over 18 amino acids. V was cut by 1 base and J by 0 bases, with 13 bases left in between. CDR1 and CDR2 from the germline V gene are MDHEN and SYDVKM. CDR3 nucleotide sequence: TGTGCCAGCAGTTTATTTCGAGGGGTTATCTCTGGGGCCAACGTCCTGACTTTC. Its translation: CASSLFRGVISGANVLTF.

Here the CDR3 DNA reads TGTGCCAGTAGCTTTTCGGCGGTTTACACCGGGGAGCTGTTTTTT. Protein product: CASSFSAVYTGELFF. This chain joins TRBV19 and TRBJ2-2; no clear D. Deletions cut 6 bases from V and 3 bases from J, with 14 bases between. The germline CDR1 and CDR2 sequences are LNHDA and SQIVND (reference sequence). This CDR3 comprises 15 residues.

The chain couples TRBV3-1 (or the pseudogene TRBV3-2) to TRBJ1-4; D remains ambiguous. This CDR3 region has 15 residues. Germline V gene lookup returns CDR1 LGHDT and CDR2 YNNKEL (reference sequence). The V end lost 4 bases, the J end lost 7 bases, and 16 bases lay between the germline ends. This chain's CDR3 is CASSLKAGRSEKLFF. The CDR3, as DNA: TGTGCCAGCAGCCTTAAGGCAGGTCGAAGTGAAAAACTGTTTTTT.

This chain links TRBV13 with TRBJ1-3; D might be TRBD1 (5 bases). V was shortened by 4 bases and J by 0 bases, with 13 bases between the two germline ends. CDR1 and CDR2 from the germline V gene are PRHDT and FYEKMQ (reference sequence). There are 16 residues in the CDR3. Here the CDR3 reads CASSWDVVVSGNTIYF. CDR3 bases: TGTGCCAGCAGCTGGGACGTCGTCGTCTCTGGAAACACCATATATTTT.

The V gene is TRBV5-1, the J gene TRBJ2-2, with TRBD1 matching over 8 bases. Germline values: CDR1 SGHRS, CDR2 YFSETQ. Losses at the gene ends were 0 bases for V and 4 bases for J; bases not matched to a gene: 5. The CDR3 runs to 16 residues. CDR3 in DNA: TGCGCCAGCAGCTTGGCAGGGGGCGAGGGCACCGGGGAGCTGTTTTTT. The encoded protein is CASSLAGGEGTGELFF. Together with reference TRBV5-1 and TRBJ2-2, the CDR3 gives the full variable domain: KAGVTQTPRYLIKTRGQQVTLSCSPISGHRSVSWYQQTPGQGLQFLFEYFSETQRNKGNFPGRFSGRQFSNSRSEMNVSTLELGDSALYLCASSLAGGEGTGELFFGEGSRLTVL.

The J gene is TRBJ2-3, the V gene TRBV5-1; 12 nucleotides match TRBD2. J was trimmed by 0 bases and V by 4 bases; bases with no gene match: 6. Germline assignment: CDR1 SGHRS and CDR2 YFSETQ. This CDR3 spans 17 amino acids. CDR3 sequence reads: CASSLGLAGISTDTQYF. In DNA form, the CDR3 reads TGCGCCAGCAGCCTAGGACTAGCGGGGATTAGCACAGATACGCAGTATTTT.

V gene TRBV5-4 combines with J gene TRBJ1-2; the D gene is possibly TRBD1 (6 bases). This CDR3 is built from 15 residues. The V gene's germline CDR1 is SGHNT and CDR2 YYREEE (reference sequence). V was shortened by 2 bases and J by 2 bases, with 13 bases between the two germline ends. The CDR3 loop reads CASSLTSGANYGYTF. CDR3 coding DNA: TGTGCCAGCAGCTTAACGTCAGGGGCCAACTATGGCTACACCTTC.